This T cell receptor (beta chain) appears in the sequencing data of a study of control samples from healthy donors and cancer patients. After removal of 5 bases from V and 4 bases from J, the junction contained 6 bases not matched to a gene. CDR3 size: 15 residues. Germline CDR1 and CDR2: MDHEN and SYDVKM. The method was immunoSEQ multiplex PCR; TCRdb's version includes in-frame clones alone and lacks a portion of them. This sample has 150,000 to 200,000 clones, with nearly 96% found just once. Sequencing used blood. The receptor comes from a woman aged 30 to 39 in good health. The gene calls are TRBV28 and TRBJ1-1; 11 bases align to TRBD1. The CDR3 protein is CASSAPGQGGTEAFF. Here the CDR3 DNA reads TGTGCCAGCAGTGCACCGGGACAGGGGGGCACTGAAGCTTTCTTT.